The clone carrying this T cell receptor beta chain appeared a few times. The antigen is not known. The data are from a study of blood T cells in healthy people across ages. Study-level results: Lack of knowledge of donor CMV status possibly confounded expanded clonotype changes. Percentage of naive T cells showed a strong correlation with TCR beta diversity.

Donors gave roughly 10 milliliters of peripheral blood apiece. Alongside a J-beta primer mix, a sample-barcoded 5' primer served in a second PCR lasting about 7 to 12 cycles. Each sample provided no less than 2.5 million CDR3-containing paired-end reads. TCRdb called the 5' RACE reads again in MiXCR, with one record for every CDR3 protein. The table lists about 1.1 million distinct CDR3 sequences, roughly two fifths of them singletons, with about 12% in the top ten. The CDR3 is made up of 15 amino acids. Germline V gene data show CDR1 as DFQATT and CDR2 as SNEGSKA (reference sequence). V trimming: 3 bases; J trimming: 8 bases; junction bases outside the gene matches: 6.

The source is a man younger than 35 in good health. V is TRBV20-1 and J is TRBJ2-1, with 14 bases that match TRBD2. The sequenced sample consisted of blood. Here the CDR3 DNA reads TGCAGTGCTAGGCCCGGGACTAGCGGGGGCGATGAGCAGTTCTTC. Amino acid sequence: CSARPGTSGGDEQFF.